These T cell receptor beta chains were read from a single sample in a study of cytomegalovirus exposure and HLA in healthy donors. Assay: immunoSEQ multiplex PCR; the TCRdb copy retains only in-frame clones and omits some. The sample records roughly 130,000 clones, around 70% being singletons. Sequencing used PBMCs. These receptors all come from a man in his forties in good health and CMV-seropositive. The CDR3 runs from the conserved cysteine through the conserved F or W. Each record gives: D gene, clone size, J gene, V gene, CDR3 protein, CDR3 DNA. A D gene is named only where the DNA matches it firmly. Size tells how often a clone was seen (once, few, many) or the class of an expanded clone, and some rows leave it out.

d_call: .
clone_size: few
j_call: TRBJ1-4
v_call: TRBV28
cdr3_aa: CASSLGGATNEKLFF
cdr3_nt: TGTGCCAGCAGTTTAGGAGGCGCAACTAATGAAAAACTGTTTTTT

d_call: TRBD2
clone_size: .
j_call: TRBJ2-7
v_call: TRBV19
cdr3_aa: CASSMGLAGYEQYF
cdr3_nt: TGTGCCAGTAGTATGGGACTAGCGGGGTACGAGCAGTACTTC

d_call: TRBD1
clone_size: .
j_call: TRBJ2-7
v_call: TRBV28
cdr3_aa: CASNPPGTGINEQYF
cdr3_nt: TGTGCCAGCAACCCCCCCGGGACAGGGATCAACGAGCAGTACTTC

d_call: .
clone_size: .
j_call: TRBJ2-1
v_call: TRBV7-2
cdr3_aa: CASSLALGGAYNEQFF
cdr3_nt: TGTGCCAGCAGCTTAGCTCTAGGGGGAGCCTACAATGAGCAGTTCTTC

d_call: TRBD2
clone_size: .
j_call: TRBJ2-1
v_call: TRBV29-1
cdr3_aa: CSARTSGYNEQFF
cdr3_nt: TGCAGCGCTAGGACTAGCGGTTACAATGAGCAGTTCTTC

d_call: TRBD1
clone_size: .
j_call: TRBJ1-2
v_call: TRBV6-5
cdr3_aa: CASRSGTGGSYGYTF
cdr3_nt: TGTGCCAGCAGATCCGGGACAGGGGGAAGCTATGGCTACACCTTC

d_call: .
clone_size: few
j_call: TRBJ1-1
v_call: TRBV27
cdr3_aa: CASSAAGEFGKTEAFF
cdr3_nt: TGTGCCAGCAGCGCCGCAGGGGAGTTTGGAAAAACTGAAGCTTTCTTT

d_call: .
clone_size: .
j_call: TRBJ2-3
v_call: TRBV5-1
cdr3_aa: CASSLSGQAQTDTQYF
cdr3_nt: TGCGCCAGCAGCTTGTCAGGGCAGGCCCAAACAGATACGCAGTATTTT

d_call: .
clone_size: .
j_call: TRBJ2-2
v_call: TRBV7-2
cdr3_aa: CASSFQKANTGELFF
cdr3_nt: TGTGCCAGCAGCTTCCAGAAAGCGAACACCGGGGAGCTGTTTTTT

d_call: .
clone_size: .
j_call: TRBJ1-2
v_call: TRBV5-6
cdr3_aa: CASSREQGSGYTF
cdr3_nt: TGTGCCAGCAGCCGAGAACAGGGAAGTGGCTACACCTTC

d_call: TRBD1
clone_size: .
j_call: TRBJ1-2
v_call: TRBV5-1
cdr3_aa: CASSLGDRGLDGYTF
cdr3_nt: TGCGCCAGCAGCCTCGGGGACAGGGGATTGGATGGCTACACCTTC

d_call: TRBD1
clone_size: few
j_call: TRBJ2-1
v_call: TRBV5-1
cdr3_aa: CASSSTKDRGAYNEQFF
cdr3_nt: TGCGCCAGCAGCTCAACCAAAGACAGGGGGGCGTACAATGAGCAGTTCTTC

d_call: TRBD1
clone_size: .
j_call: TRBJ1-2
v_call: TRBV4-1
cdr3_aa: CASSHSPGQDYGYTF
cdr3_nt: TGCGCCAGCAGCCACTCCCCGGGACAGGACTATGGCTACACCTTC

d_call: .
clone_size: .
j_call: TRBJ2-2
v_call: TRBV28
cdr3_aa: CASSITGELFF
cdr3_nt: TGTGCCAGCAGCATAACCGGGGAACTGTTTTTT

d_call: TRBD1
clone_size: few
j_call: TRBJ2-1
v_call: TRBV5-6
cdr3_aa: CASILGQGRNNEQFF
cdr3_nt: TGTGCCAGCATCCTGGGACAGGGGCGTAACAATGAGCAGTTCTTC

d_call: .
clone_size: .
j_call: TRBJ1-1
v_call: TRBV5-6
cdr3_aa: CASSSVGVEAFF
cdr3_nt: TGTGCCAGCAGTTCGGTCGGGGTTGAAGCTTTCTTT

d_call: .
clone_size: .
j_call: TRBJ1-6
v_call: TRBV9
cdr3_aa: CASSVAPGLRYNSPLHF
cdr3_nt: TGTGCCAGCAGCGTAGCCCCAGGACTCCGGTATAATTCACCCCTCCACTTT

d_call: .
clone_size: .
j_call: TRBJ2-1
v_call: TRBV7-9
cdr3_aa: CASSLGQTGQFF
cdr3_nt: TGTGCCAGCAGCTTGGGGCAGACAGGGCAGTTCTTC

d_call: TRBD2
clone_size: .
j_call: TRBJ2-2
v_call: TRBV7-2
cdr3_aa: CASSLSLADTGELFF
cdr3_nt: TGTGCCAGCAGCTTATCACTAGCGGACACCGGGGAGCTGTTTTTT

d_call: .
clone_size: .
j_call: TRBJ2-3
v_call: TRBV7-8
cdr3_aa: CASSPRRRGQTQYF
cdr3_nt: TGTGCCAGCAGCCCTAGGAGGCGAGGGCAAACGCAGTATTTT

d_call: .
clone_size: .
j_call: TRBJ1-5
v_call: TRBV4-1
cdr3_aa: CASSQEWQSNQPQHF
cdr3_nt: TGCGCCAGCAGCCAAGAATGGCAGAGCAATCAGCCCCAGCATTTT

d_call: .
clone_size: .
j_call: TRBJ1-5
v_call: TRBV18
cdr3_aa: CASSEGSGGNQPQHF
cdr3_nt: TGTGCCAGCTCCGAGGGGTCGGGGGGCAATCAGCCCCAGCATTTT

d_call: TRBD1
clone_size: .
j_call: TRBJ2-1
v_call: TRBV10-3
cdr3_aa: CAISIGTGDYNEQFF
cdr3_nt: TGTGCCATCAGCATAGGGACAGGGGATTACAATGAGCAGTTCTTC

d_call: .
clone_size: .
j_call: TRBJ1-2
v_call: TRBV2
cdr3_aa: CASMRAYGYTF
cdr3_nt: TGTGCCAGCATGCGGGCCTATGGCTACACCTTC

d_call: .
clone_size: .
j_call: TRBJ2-1
v_call: TRBV12-5
cdr3_aa: CASGHNSNEQFF
cdr3_nt: TGTGCTAGTGGACATAACAGCAATGAGCAGTTCTTC

d_call: TRBD2
clone_size: .
j_call: TRBJ2-3
v_call: TRBV7-6
cdr3_aa: CASSPGGPGTDTQYF
cdr3_nt: TGTGCCAGCAGCCCGGGGGGGCCCGGAACAGATACGCAGTATTTT

d_call: .
clone_size: .
j_call: TRBJ1-2
v_call: TRBV7-2
cdr3_aa: CASSLVEAAFGYTF
cdr3_nt: TGTGCCAGCAGCTTAGTAGAAGCGGCATTCGGCTACACCTTC

d_call: TRBD1
clone_size: .
j_call: TRBJ1-1
v_call: TRBV10-3
cdr3_aa: CAISPPGTGNTEAFF
cdr3_nt: TGTGCCATCAGCCCTCCCGGGACAGGTAACACTGAAGCTTTCTTT

d_call: TRBD1
clone_size: .
j_call: TRBJ2-3
v_call: TRBV27
cdr3_aa: CASRSYSRDRGLDSLADTQYF
cdr3_nt: TGTGCCAGCAGATCCTACTCCCGGGACAGGGGCCTCGATTCTCTTGCAGATACGCAGTATTTT

d_call: TRBD2
clone_size: .
j_call: TRBJ2-7
v_call: TRBV2
cdr3_aa: CASRTGLAGGPSYEQYF
cdr3_nt: TGTGCCAGCCGGACTGGACTAGCGGGAGGGCCGTCCTACGAGCAGTACTTC

d_call: .
clone_size: .
j_call: TRBJ2-7
v_call: TRBV7-9
cdr3_aa: CASSPGGGGSYEQYF
cdr3_nt: TGTGCCAGCAGCCCCGGGGGCGGGGGCTCCTACGAGCAGTACTTC

d_call: .
clone_size: medium-sized
j_call: TRBJ2-1
v_call: TRBV7-9
cdr3_aa: CASSLIGQGMGDEQFF
cdr3_nt: TGTGCCAGCAGCTTAATAGGTCAGGGGATGGGGGATGAGCAGTTCTTC

d_call: TRBD1
clone_size: .
j_call: TRBJ2-2
v_call: TRBV6-6
cdr3_aa: CASSYRTGTTGELFF
cdr3_nt: TGTGCCAGCAGTTATAGGACAGGGACCACCGGGGAGCTGTTTTTT

d_call: TRBD1
clone_size: .
j_call: TRBJ1-5
v_call: TRBV27
cdr3_aa: CASSPGQVNQPQHF
cdr3_nt: TGTGCCAGCAGTCCCGGACAGGTCAATCAGCCCCAGCATTTT

d_call: TRBD2
clone_size: .
j_call: TRBJ2-7
v_call: TRBV30
cdr3_aa: CAWSQGARLLAGDNQYF
cdr3_nt: TGTGCCTGGAGTCAAGGGGCCAGACTACTAGCGGGAGACAACCAGTACTTC

d_call: .
clone_size: .
j_call: TRBJ2-1
v_call: TRBV9
cdr3_aa: CASAPRGKNYNEQFF
cdr3_nt: TGTGCCAGCGCCCCCCGGGGGAAGAACTACAATGAGCAGTTCTTC

d_call: TRBD1
clone_size: .
j_call: TRBJ1-3
v_call: TRBV5-6
cdr3_aa: CASSLAGGGNTIYF
cdr3_nt: TGTGCCAGCAGCTTGGCAGGGGGTGGAAACACCATATATTTT

d_call: .
clone_size: .
j_call: TRBJ2-7
v_call: TRBV30
cdr3_aa: CAWSLSHEQYF
cdr3_nt: TGTGCCTGGAGTCTTAGCCACGAGCAGTACTTC

d_call: .
clone_size: few
j_call: TRBJ2-7
v_call: TRBV5-6
cdr3_aa: CASSSGPRLGSLSYEQYF
cdr3_nt: TGTGCCAGCAGCTCCGGACCGAGACTAGGTTCTCTCTCCTACGAGCAGTACTTC

d_call: TRBD2
clone_size: .
j_call: TRBJ2-2
v_call: TRBV5-1
cdr3_aa: CASKFGTSVTGELFF
cdr3_nt: TGCGCCAGCAAATTCGGGACTAGCGTGACCGGGGAGCTGTTTTTT

d_call: .
clone_size: .
j_call: TRBJ2-1
v_call: TRBV28
cdr3_aa: CASSSPQGTAYNEQFF
cdr3_nt: TGTGCCAGCAGTTCCCCCCAGGGAACGGCCTACAATGAGCAGTTCTTC

d_call: TRBD2
clone_size: .
j_call: TRBJ2-7
v_call: TRBV7-9
cdr3_aa: CASSLAPSGPGEQYF
cdr3_nt: TGTGCCAGCAGCTTAGCGCCTAGCGGGCCCGGCGAGCAGTACTTC

d_call: TRBD1
clone_size: few
j_call: TRBJ1-4
v_call: TRBV6-5
cdr3_aa: CASSSLQGATNEKLFF
cdr3_nt: TGTGCCAGCAGTTCCTTGCAGGGGGCAACTAATGAAAAACTGTTTTTT

d_call: .
clone_size: .
j_call: TRBJ2-1
v_call: TRBV13
cdr3_aa: CASSYTLSGSSYNEQFF
cdr3_nt: TGTGCCAGCAGCTATACCCTTAGCGGTAGCTCCTACAATGAGCAGTTCTTC

d_call: .
clone_size: .
j_call: TRBJ2-7
v_call: TRBV12-5
cdr3_aa: CASGFPAGSYEQYF
cdr3_nt: TGTGCTAGTGGTTTCCCTGCAGGGTCCTACGAGCAGTACTTC

d_call: .
clone_size: .
j_call: TRBJ1-5
v_call: TRBV19
cdr3_aa: CASSEGVRALNQPQHF
cdr3_nt: TGTGCCAGTAGTGAGGGGGTAAGGGCTCTCAATCAGCCCCAGCATTTT

d_call: TRBD2
clone_size: .
j_call: TRBJ2-1
v_call: TRBV15
cdr3_aa: CATSRARAGELKQFF
cdr3_nt: TGTGCCACCAGCAGAGCGCGAGCGGGAGAACTAAAGCAGTTCTTC

d_call: TRBD2
clone_size: .
j_call: TRBJ2-7
v_call: TRBV2
cdr3_aa: CASREWGLANYEQYF
cdr3_nt: TGTGCCAGCAGAGAGTGGGGACTAGCGAACTACGAGCAGTACTTC

d_call: .
clone_size: once
j_call: TRBJ1-2
v_call: TRBV27
cdr3_aa: CAAGRGGNYGYTF
cdr3_nt: TGTGCCGCAGGGAGAGGGGGTAACTATGGCTACACCTTC

d_call: TRBD1
clone_size: .
j_call: TRBJ1-6
v_call: TRBV5-4
cdr3_aa: CASSLGPGGPTNSPLHF
cdr3_nt: TGTGCCAGCAGCTTGGGGCCAGGGGGACCGACTAATTCACCCCTCCACTTT

d_call: TRBD1
clone_size: .
j_call: TRBJ1-5
v_call: TRBV19
cdr3_aa: CASSIDGGTGQGRQPQHF
cdr3_nt: TGTGCCAGTAGTATAGATGGGGGGACGGGACAGGGTCGTCAGCCCCAGCATTTT

d_call: .
clone_size: once
j_call: TRBJ2-1
v_call: TRBV21-1
cdr3_aa: CASSKETSGGWGDEQFF
cdr3_nt: TGTGCCAGCAGCAAAGAGACTAGCGGGGGGTGGGGGGATGAGCAGTTCTTC